A single T cell receptor beta chain is shown here with its context. Germline trimming cut 4 bases from V and 3 bases from J; bases unmatched to any gene: 0. The germline CDR1 and CDR2 sequences are SQVTM and ANQGSEA. The CDR3 extends over 13 amino acids. The data belong to a study of blood T cell repertoires in COVID-19. Whole-study context: Italy, Spain and the United States were the sources of the convalescent and acute COVID-19 samples. PBMCs, B-cell-depleted T cells, or T cells provided the cDNA or gDNA that made up the material.

Per the study methods: Reference gene primer amplification gave estimated nucleated cell counts. The protocol was immunoSEQ multiplex PCR, while the TCRdb copy is restricted to in-frame clones and leaves out a portion. V and J calls and clone size follow that table, whereas D and trimming were derived from the DNA. The table shows 30,000 or so clones, with over 75% occurring only once. The specimen was peripheral blood. This TCR came from a human donor in a cohort sampled during active COVID-19. The rearrangement links TRBV29-1 to TRBJ2-7, with 13 nucleotides matching TRBD2. CDR3 sequence reads: CSVGTSGGYEQYF. The CDR3 DNA follows: TGCAGCGTTGGGACTAGCGGGGGCTACGAGCAGTACTTC.